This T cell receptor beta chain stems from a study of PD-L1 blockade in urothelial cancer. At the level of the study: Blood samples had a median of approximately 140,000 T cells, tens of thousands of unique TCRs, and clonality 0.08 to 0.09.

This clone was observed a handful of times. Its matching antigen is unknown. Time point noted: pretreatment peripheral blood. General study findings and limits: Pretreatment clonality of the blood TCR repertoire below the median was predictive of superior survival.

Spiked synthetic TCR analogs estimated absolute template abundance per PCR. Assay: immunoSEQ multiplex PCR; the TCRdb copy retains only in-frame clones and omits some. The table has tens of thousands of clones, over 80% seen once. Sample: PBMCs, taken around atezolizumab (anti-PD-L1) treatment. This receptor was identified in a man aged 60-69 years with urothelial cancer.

CDR3 sequence: CASSLEWGGYNEQFF. CDR3 in DNA: TGTGCCAGCAGCTTAGAATGGGGAGGCTACAATGAGCAGTTCTTC. The chain carries TRBV7-2 and TRBJ2-1; TRBD2 is a possible D gene (6 bases). The CDR3 totals 15 residues. Trimming took off 1 base at V and 3 bases at J, with 10 bases between the two ends. The germline CDR1 and CDR2 sequences are SGHTA and FQGNSA.